Listed here are 2 T cell receptor beta chains from one sample, sequenced in a study of cytomegalovirus exposure and HLA in healthy donors. The PCR was carried out with 60 Vbeta primers and 13 Jbeta primers. Produced via immunoSEQ multiplex PCR; TCRdb's table is partial and in-frame only. The table lists 90,000 to 110,000 clones, 70% to 75% of them singletons, with approximately 1.2% in the top ten. Sequencing was done on a sample of PBMCs. These receptors came from a man aged 40-55 years in good health and CMV-seronegative.

J is TRBJ2-7 and V is TRBV7-2; D may be TRBD1 (6 bases). This CDR3 contains 16 residues. CDR1 and CDR2 (germline): SGHTA, FQGNSA. The V gene lost 5 bases and the J gene lost 2 bases, with 19 bases spanning the gap. The CDR3 region is CASSLRTANPPYEQYF. The DNA for the CDR3 is TGTGCCAGCAGCCTACGGACAGCAAATCCCCCCTACGAGCAGTACTTC.

The chain couples TRBV5-1 to TRBJ2-7; TRBD2 is a possible D gene (5 bases). Trimming took off 4 bases at V and 0 bases at J, with 8 bases between the two ends. This CDR3 is built from 13 residues. CDR1 is SGHRS and CDR2 is YFSETQ in the germline V gene. The CDR3 is CASSPLDSYEQYF. CDR3 DNA: TGCGCCAGCAGCCCACTAGACTCCTACGAGCAGTACTTC.